The rows below give T cell receptor beta chains drawn from one sample of a study of CD8+ T cells in alopecia areata. The protocol was immunoSEQ multiplex PCR, while the TCRdb copy is restricted to in-frame clones and leaves out a portion. The sample includes 95,000 to 150,000 clones, around 48% of them seen just once. The sequencing input was NKG2D-low CD8+ T cells sorted from blood. The receptors were gathered from a human donor with alopecia areata. The CDR3 runs from the conserved cysteine through the conserved F or W. The D gene is left open where the match is weak. Expanded clones are given a class, and other clones once, few, many or no size at all.

14,NA,TRBJ2-6,TRBV29-1,NA,CSVAGVAGANVLTF,TGCAGCGTTGCAGGGGTGGCTGGGGCCAACGTCCTGACTTTC
13,NA,TRBJ2-1,TRBV6-5,NA,CASSPHGGNEQFF,TGTGCCAGCAGTCCCCACGGGGGCAATGAGCAGTTCTTC
14,NA,TRBJ2-7,TRBV7-6,NA,CASSGQQSPYEQYF,TGTGCCAGCAGCGGGCAGCAGAGTCCCTACGAGCAGTACTTC
14,NA,TRBJ1-1,TRBV28,NA,CASSRYDGNTEAFF,TGTGCCAGCAGTCGATACGACGGGAACACTGAAGCTTTCTTT
16,TRBD1,TRBJ1-2,TRBV4-1,NA,CASSLDRGPVDYGYTF,TGCGCCAGCAGTCTCGACAGGGGGCCCGTCGACTATGGCTACACCTTC
15,TRBD1,TRBJ2-1,TRBV6-5,few,CASSSATGGFNEQFF,TGTGCCAGCAGTTCAGCGACAGGGGGCTTCAATGAGCAGTTCTTC
11,NA,TRBJ2-2,TRBV28,few,CASTLQGELFF,TGTGCCAGCACCCTACAGGGGGAGCTGTTTTTT
12,NA,TRBJ1-1,TRBV5-6,NA,CASSLAPAEAFF,TGTGCCAGCAGCTTGGCCCCAGCTGAAGCTTTCTTT
11,TRBD1,TRBJ2-1,TRBV2,NA,CASTRDSEQFF,TGTGCCAGCACCCGGGACAGTGAGCAGTTCTTC
11,TRBD2,TRBJ2-7,TRBV29-1,few,CSAAGGAEQYF,TGCAGCGCCGCCGGGGGGGCCGAGCAGTACTTC
15,NA,TRBJ2-1,TRBV4-3,few,CASSPLAISYNEQFF,TGCGCCAGCAGCCCCCTAGCGATCTCCTACAATGAGCAGTTCTTC
11,NA,TRBJ2-7,TRBV30,NA,CAWSVLGEQYF,TGTGCCTGGAGTGTCTTGGGGGAGCAGTACTTC
13,NA,TRBJ1-1,TRBV6-1,NA,CASSDWEGTEAFF,TGTGCCAGCAGTGACTGGGAGGGTACTGAAGCTTTCTTT
13,TRBD1,TRBJ2-7,TRBV29-1,NA,CSVGTGDNYEQYF,TGCAGCGTTGGGACAGGGGATAACTACGAGCAGTACTTC
13,NA,TRBJ1-1,TRBV29-1,NA,CSEMDSRGTEAFF,TGCAGCGAAATGGACAGCCGGGGCACTGAAGCTTTCTTT
11,NA,TRBJ1-1,TRBV30,few,CAWSRGTEAFF,TGTGCCTGGAGTAGGGGGACTGAAGCTTTCTTT
12,NA,TRBJ2-5,TRBV6-5,few,CASSRLEGTQYF,TGTGCCAGCAGTCGTTTAGAAGGGACCCAGTACTTC
14,TRBD1,TRBJ2-1,TRBV4-2,NA,CASSQATGDNEQFF,TGTGCCAGCAGCCAAGCAACAGGGGACAATGAGCAGTTCTTC
14,NA,TRBJ2-3,TRBV9,once,CASSVQGHPDTQYF,TGTGCCAGCAGCGTCCAGGGTCATCCAGATACGCAGTATTTT
15,NA,TRBJ2-7,TRBV25-1,NA,CASSERARGAYEQYF,TGTGCCAGCAGTGAACGGGCCAGGGGAGCCTACGAGCAGTACTTC
14,NA,TRBJ2-7,TRBV29-1,few,CSVEAGGFSDEQYF,TGCAGCGTTGAGGCAGGGGGGTTTTCGGACGAGCAGTACTTC
12,NA,TRBJ2-1,TRBV30,NA,CAWSSQSSEQFF,TGTGCCTGGAGCTCCCAGAGCTCTGAGCAGTTCTTC
16,NA,TRBJ1-4,TRBV4-2,NA,CASSQDRAAGGEKLFF,TGTGCCAGCAGCCAAGATCGGGCTGCGGGGGGTGAAAAACTGTTTTTT
12,NA,TRBJ2-1,TRBV29-1,NA,CSVEDSPTRRIF,TGCAGCGTTGAAGATTCACCCACCAGGCGAATCTTC
13,TRBD1,TRBJ2-7,TRBV29-1,few,CSAVTGGVNEQYF,TGCAGCGCTGTGACAGGGGGTGTGAACGAGCAGTACTTC
14,NA,TRBJ2-2,TRBV29-1,few,CSVEDPGNTGELFF,TGCAGCGTTGAAGATCCCGGGAACACCGGGGAGCTGTTTTTT
13,TRBD1,TRBJ2-7,TRBV30,NA,CAWTDRGFPEQYF,TGTGCCTGGACCGACAGGGGGTTCCCCGAGCAGTACTTC
15,NA,TRBJ2-6,TRBV30,NA,CAWSVRPSGANVLTF,TGTGCCTGGAGTGTAAGACCCTCTGGGGCCAACGTCCTGACTTTC
14,TRBD1,TRBJ2-5,TRBV30,NA,CAWSDGTGLETQYF,TGTGCCTGGAGTGATGGGACAGGGTTAGAGACCCAGTACTTC
13,NA,TRBJ2-7,TRBV29-1,NA,CSVEDKETYEQYF,TGCAGCGTTGAAGATAAAGAGACCTACGAGCAGTACTTC
12,TRBD1,TRBJ1-2,TRBV2,NA,CASKGGYYGYTF,TGTGCCAGCAAAGGGGGCTACTATGGCTACACCTTC
12,NA,TRBJ1-2,TRBV29-1,few,CSVPTRTDGYTF,TGCAGCGTTCCCACGAGGACAGATGGCTACACCTTC
15,NA,TRBJ2-7,TRBV27,few,CASSLEAGATYEQYF,TGTGCCAGCAGTTTAGAGGCGGGGGCTACCTACGAGCAGTACTTC
13,NA,TRBJ2-7,TRBV30,NA,CAWSVNAGDEQYF,TGTGCCTGGAGTGTCAATGCCGGAGACGAGCAGTACTTC
15,TRBD2,TRBJ2-1,TRBV7-7,NA,CASSLASGGLDEQFF,TGTGCTAGCAGCTTAGCGTCGGGAGGTCTGGATGAGCAGTTCTTC
14,NA,TRBJ1-5,TRBV27,few,CASSSLKGDQPQHF,TGTGCCAGCAGTTCTTTGAAGGGTGATCAGCCCCAGCATTTT
14,TRBD1,TRBJ1-2,TRBV29-1,few,CSVLGQGAYYGYTF,TGCAGCGTCCTAGGACAGGGGGCATATTATGGCTACACCTTC
15,TRBD1,TRBJ2-7,TRBV29-1,NA,CSVENWTGGFYEQYF,TGCAGCGTTGAAAACTGGACAGGGGGCTTTTACGAGCAGTACTTC
13,TRBD2,TRBJ2-5,TRBV5-6,NA,CASSFGRVETQYF,TGTGCCAGCAGCTTTGGGAGGGTCGAGACCCAGTACTTC
14,NA,TRBJ2-3,TRBV14,few,CASSHLSRPNTQYF,TGTGCCAGCAGCCACCTATCTCGGCCTAATACGCAGTATTTT
14,TRBD2,TRBJ2-7,TRBV27,few,CASSLAGGMYEQYF,TGTGCCAGCAGCTTGGCCGGGGGGATGTACGAGCAGTACTTC
13,NA,TRBJ2-5,TRBV29-1,few,CSVEGGYQETQYF,TGCAGCGTTGAGGGAGGATACCAAGAGACCCAGTACTTC